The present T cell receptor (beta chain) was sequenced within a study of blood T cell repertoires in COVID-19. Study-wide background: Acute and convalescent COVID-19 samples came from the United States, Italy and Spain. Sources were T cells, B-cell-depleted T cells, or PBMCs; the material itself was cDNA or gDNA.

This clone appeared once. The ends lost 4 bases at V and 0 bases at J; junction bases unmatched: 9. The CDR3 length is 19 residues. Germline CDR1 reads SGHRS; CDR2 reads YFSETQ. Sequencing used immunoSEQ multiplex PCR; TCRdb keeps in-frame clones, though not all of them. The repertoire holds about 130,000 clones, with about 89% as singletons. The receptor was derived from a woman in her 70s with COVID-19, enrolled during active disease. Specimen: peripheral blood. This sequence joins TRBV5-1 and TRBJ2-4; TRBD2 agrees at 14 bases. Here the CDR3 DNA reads TGCGCCAGCAGCCCAGGGACTAGCGGGGGCCCAATAGCCAAAAACATTCAGTACTTC. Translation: CASSPGTSGGPIAKNIQYF.